A single sample gave rise to the 25 T cell receptor beta chains below, sequenced in a study of T cells in Graves' hyperthyroidism and ophthalmopathy (dated by TCRdb to between 2018 and 2021). Libraries were constructed by multiplex PCR. Data came from an Illumina HiSeq 2000. The TCR beta CDR3 regions were amplified from the RNA transcripts. For the first round of RT-PCR on the TCR CDR3, the HTBI primer set was used together with the Qiagen OneStep RT-PCR kit. The public reads were reanalyzed by TCRdb: fastp trimming at Q25, MiXCR alignment, in-frame beta chains only. Rows are unified per CDR3 protein, each entry keeping the most common DNA and genes. The sample yields roughly 93,000 distinct CDR3 sequences; over 50% were counted once. The ten top clones hold roughly 26% of the sample. The sample consisted of blood. The receptors here all came from a woman in her thirties or forties with Graves' hyperthyroidism.

This clonotype appeared a single time. The V call is TRBV11-2, the J call TRBJ1-4; 7 bases map to TRBD1. After removal of 1 base from V and 8 bases from J, the junction contained 4 bases not matched to a gene. Germline loops: CDR1 SGHAT, CDR2 FQNNGV. This CDR3 contains 14 residues. For the CDR3, the DNA is TGTGCCAGCAGCTTAGGGACAGGTTACGAAAAACTGTTTTTT. Its translation: CASSLGTGYEKLFF.

Worth noting for this clonotype: It may be a read error: a sequence one base away is much more abundant. Without the conserved terminal phenylalanine or tryptophan, this CDR3 likely stems from a read error. The rearrangement links TRBV19 to TRBJ2-7; perhaps D is TRBD1 or TRBD2 (5 bases each). This CDR3 has 13 residues. Germline V CDR1 and CDR2: LNHDA, SQIVND (reference sequence). With 3 bases removed from V and 7 bases from J, the gap between germline ends came to 13 bases. The CDR3 coding sequence is TGTGCCAGTAGTATTCTCGGGGCTGGGGAGCAGTACCTC. Translating gives CASSILGAGEQYL.

This clonotype appeared many times. The chain is built from TRBV5-1 and TRBJ1-2, with D perhaps TRBD1 (6 bases). Germline V gene sequence: CDR1 SGHRS, CDR2 YFSETQ. With 3 bases removed from V and 8 bases from J, the gap between germline ends came to 26 bases. The CDR3 totals 17 residues. DNA for the CDR3: TGCGCCAGCAGCTCCCTCCCTCAAGTACAGGGAAGGGAAGGCTACACCTTC. It translates to CASSSLPQVQGREGYTF.

The chain recombines TRBV7-9 with TRBJ2-7, with D perhaps TRBD1 (6 bases). The germline V gene encodes CDR1 SEHNR and CDR2 FQNEAQ (reference sequence). V was trimmed by 0 bases and J by 3 bases, leaving 12 bases between them. The CDR3 is 15 residues long. The CDR3 protein is CASSLAPDSIYEQYF. CDR3 nucleotide sequence: TGTGCCAGCAGCTTAGCCCCGGACAGCATCTACGAGCAGTACTTC.

This clonotype has a handful of counts. The CDR3 here is CASSTSGRFDEQYF. The DNA for the CDR3 is TGTGCCAGCAGTACTAGCGGGAGGTTCGACGAGCAGTACTTC. The J gene is TRBJ2-7, the V gene TRBV7-2, with 12 bases identical to TRBD2. Germline assignment: CDR1 SGHTA and CDR2 FQGNSA. Trimming removed 6 bases from V and 5 bases from J; junction bases left unmatched: 5. CDR3 size: 14 residues.

The rearrangement joins TRBV19 to TRBJ1-4; 7 bases line up with TRBD1. The length of the CDR3 is 16 residues. J gave up 0 bases and V 4 bases, and 5 bases lay outside the gene matches. The germline V gene has CDR1 LNHDA and CDR2 SQIVND (reference sequence). The CDR3, as DNA: TGTGCCAGTAGTAGAGCCGGGACAGCAACTAATGAAAAACTGTTTTTT. Translated, it gives CASSRAGTATNEKLFF.

CDR3 DNA: TGTGCCAGCAGCTTAGGGGACAGGGGACGACTCGTCACTGAAGCTTTCTTT. Translating gives CASSLGDRGRLVTEAFF. V is TRBV7-9 and J is TRBJ1-1, with 10 positions matching TRBD1. J lost 4 bases, V lost 1 base, and 9 bases had no gene match. The CDR3 is 17 amino acids. Per germline, CDR1 SEHNR and CDR2 FQNEAQ (reference sequence).

The gene calls are TRBV20-1 and TRBJ1-1; 7 nucleotides align to TRBD1. Germline-derived CDR1 and CDR2 are DFQATT and SNEGSKA (reference sequence). Unmatched junction bases numbered 14, after V lost 5 bases and J lost 2 bases. CDR3 size: 16 residues. Here the CDR3 DNA reads TGCAGTGCTCTGGACCTCACCGGGACAGTTAACACTGAAGCTTTCTTT. As protein: CSALDLTGTVNTEAFF.

On this clonotype itself: A clone one base away is much larger, so this may be a read error. The rearrangement uses TRBV7-9 and TRBJ1-1; TRBD1 might be the D (6 bases). Germline V CDR1 and CDR2: SEHNR, FQNEAQ (reference sequence). The CDR3 is made up of 13 amino acids. CDR3 region: CARSHLRGTEAFF. The DNA of the CDR3 is TGTGCCCGCAGCCATCTCAGGGGCACTGAAGCTTTCTTT.

The rearrangement links TRBV29-1 to TRBJ1-5; 7 bases agree with TRBD1. V gave up 6 bases and J gave up 1 base; unmatched junction bases: 6. Germline values: CDR1 SQVTM, CDR2 ANQGSEA. The CDR3 spans 14 residues. CDR3 bases: TGCAGCGTGGAGACAGGGCTAAGCAATCAGCCCCAGCATTTT. Its translation is CSVETGLSNQPQHF.

This clonotype showed up many times. This chain joins TRBV9 and TRBJ2-5; D is uncertain. V lost 0 bases and J 1 base, leaving 7 bases between the germline ends. This CDR3 is built from 14 residues. The germline V gene has CDR1 SGDLS and CDR2 YYNGEE. CDR3 amino acids: CASSVAPFQETQYF. As DNA, the CDR3 is TGTGCCAGCAGCGTAGCTCCCTTCCAAGAGACCCAGTACTTC.

The CDR3 protein is CASSRGVAARNEKLFF. The CDR3 DNA reads as TGCGCCAGCAGTCGAGGGGTGGCAGCGAGGAATGAAAAACTGTTTTTT. V gene TRBV23-1 combines with J gene TRBJ1-4; D perhaps matches TRBD1 (5 bases). TRBV23-1 is identified as an open reading frame with a role that is uncertain. V was shortened by 4 bases and J by 5 bases, with 17 bases between the two germline ends. The CDR3 contains 16 residues.

This clonotype was observed a handful of times. One base away lies a much larger clone, so this may be a sequencing read error. The chain combines TRBV7-2 with TRBJ1-3; D gene unclear. Germline CDR1 SGHTA, CDR2 FQGNSA. The CDR3 is 15 amino acids. The CDR3 DNA reads TGTGCCAGCAGCGAATCTATAAGGGCTGGAAGCACCATATATTTT. Residues: CASSESIRAGSTIYF.

The V call is TRBV29-1, the J call TRBJ1-5, with 9 nucleotides matching TRBD1. From germline, CDR1 is SQVTM and CDR2 ANQGSEA. V shed 7 bases and J 3 bases; nucleotides not matched to a gene: 4. The CDR3 loop spans 13 amino acids. CDR3 loop: CSAGTGNNQPQHF. The CDR3 DNA reads TGCAGCGCCGGGACAGGGAACAATCAGCCCCAGCATTTT.

J is TRBJ1-6 and V is TRBV7-8; D not certain. Germline V gene sequence: CDR1 SGHVS, CDR2 FQNEAQ. This CDR3 has 17 residues. The germline V and J ends were trimmed by 8 bases and 4 bases, with 21 bases remaining between them. The CDR3 DNA reads TGTGCCAGCTCACCAGAGGGCGTCGGATTTTATAATTCACCCCTCCACTTT. Amino acid sequence: CASSPEGVGFYNSPLHF.

This clonotype was detected only a few times. The DNA of the CDR3 is TGTGCCAGCAGCTTAGCGGGAGCGGGAACAGATACGCAGTATTTT. Translation: CASSLAGAGTDTQYF. The chain recombines TRBV7-2 with TRBJ2-3, with 7 bases matching TRBD2. After removal of 0 bases from V and 3 bases from J, the junction contained 3 bases not matched to a gene. This CDR3 region has 15 residues. Germline V gene lookup returns CDR1 SGHTA and CDR2 FQGNSA.

The chain has TRBV7-8 and TRBJ1-1, with 9 bases that match TRBD1. Germline values: CDR1 SGHVS, CDR2 FQNEAQ. V shed 6 bases and J 4 bases; nucleotides not matched to a gene: 18. The CDR3 has 18 amino acids. CDR3 sequence (DNA): TGTGCCAGCAGTTTAATAGTTCACAGGGGGCTTATCGCCACTGAAGCTTTCTTT. This translates into CASSLIVHRGLIATEAFF.

This clonotype was detected only once. V gene TRBV29-1 combines with J gene TRBJ1-1, with D perhaps TRBD1 (6 bases). The V gene lost 8 bases and the J gene lost 4 bases, with 17 bases spanning the gap. CDR1 is SQVTM, CDR2 ANQGSEA, per germline. The CDR3 runs 13 residues. The CDR3 DNA reads as TGCAGCAGTATACAGGGCGGGGTCACTGAAGCTTTCTTT. It encodes CSSIQGGVTEAFF.

There are many counts of this clonotype. The genes are TRBV7-9 and TRBJ1-1; perhaps TRBD1 as D (5 bases). Per germline, CDR1 SEHNR and CDR2 FQNEAQ (reference sequence). This CDR3 is 13 amino acids long. V dropped 5 bases and J dropped 6 bases, with 13 bases sitting between them. DNA for the CDR3: TGTGCCAGCAGCCCCAGGGATAGCGCTGAAGCTTTCTTT. As protein: CASSPRDSAEAFF.

The chain recombines TRBV15 with TRBJ1-2; 8 bases match TRBD1. This CDR3 comprises 13 residues. CDR1 and CDR2 from the germline V gene are LNHNV and YYDKDF (reference sequence). V dropped 7 bases and J dropped 5; count of bases not matched to a gene: 6. CDR3 sequence reads: CATIVQGGYGYTF. The DNA of the CDR3 is TGTGCCACCATCGTACAGGGGGGGTATGGCTACACCTTC.

The J gene is TRBJ2-3, the V gene TRBV9; 9 nucleotides align to TRBD1. Per the germline V gene, CDR1 is SGDLS and CDR2 is YYNGEE. CDR3 length equals 17 residues. Unmatched junction bases numbered 8, after V lost 0 bases and J lost 3 bases. In DNA, the CDR3 is TGTGCCAGCAGCGTAGGAGACAGGGGGGGGATGACAGATACGCAGTATTTT. Residues: CASSVGDRGGMTDTQYF.

This chain links TRBV7-9 with TRBJ1-5; D is perhaps TRBD1 (5 bases). CDR1 is SEHNR and CDR2 is FQNEAQ in the germline V gene (reference sequence). The CDR3 sequence is 13 residues long. Trimming took off 5 bases at V and 0 bases at J, with 5 bases between the two ends. DNA of the CDR3: TGTGCCAGCAGCGACAGTAGCAATCAGCCCCAGCATTTT. This translates into CASSDSSNQPQHF. Based on the CDR3 plus reference TRBV7-9 and TRBJ1-5, the full variable domain is DTGVSQNPRHKITKRGQNVTFRCDPISEHNRLYWYRQTLGQGPEFLTYFQNEAQLEKSRLLSDRFSAERPKGSFSTLEIQRTEQGDSAMYLCASSDSSNQPQHFGDGTRLSIL.

The rearrangement uses TRBV10-3 and TRBJ1-1, with D hard to call. Germline V gene sequence: CDR1 ENHRY, CDR2 SYGVKD. CDR3 length equals 15 residues. V gave up 1 base and J gave up 3 bases, with 12 bases separating them. The CDR3 nucleotides are TGTGCCATCAGTGAGTGGGAGAAAGGATACACTGAAGCTTTCTTT. Translated, it gives CAISEWEKGYTEAFF.

Comment on this clonotype: The CDR3 end shows no conserved phenylalanine or tryptophan, and so a read error is likely. The limits of the CDR3 on the DNA are not certain, so only TCRdb's listed CDR3 is given. The CDR3: CSARDPIS. This rearrangement joins TRBV20-1 to TRBJ2-5. Per the germline V gene, CDR1 is DFQATT and CDR2 is SNEGSKA (reference sequence). With termini counted, the CDR3 has 8 amino acids.

The chain couples TRBV6-5 to TRBJ1-1; 11 positions agree with TRBD1. In germline, CDR1 is MNHEY, CDR2 SVGAGI. V shed 5 bases and J 5 bases; nucleotides not matched to a gene: 7. The CDR3 has 15 residues. CDR3 amino acids: CASSTGTGGGTEAFF. In DNA form, the CDR3 reads TGTGCCAGCAGTACCGGGACAGGGGGTGGGACTGAAGCTTTCTTT.